This T cell receptor beta chain comes out of a study of T cell responses to AZD1222 COVID-19 vaccine. For the study at large: Whether given at about 4 or about 12 weeks, second doses were pooled. Findings and limits, study-wide: Vaccine-associated CD4 TCRs spanned spike, dominant at 160-218 and 743-854. The breadth and depth of Spike-specific TCRs increased once two AZD1222 doses had been given.

Libraries were prepared by immunoSEQ multiplex PCR; TCRdb keeps only in-frame clonotypes and omits some of them. In the table there are around 63,000 clones, about 85% of which are singletons. Comments on this clone: The antigen remains unidentified.

V gave up 0 bases and J gave up 4 bases, with 12 bases separating them. The CDR3 loop spans 15 amino acids. The germline CDR1 and CDR2 sequences are LNHNV and YYDKDF (reference sequence). This TCR derives from an adult in good health. The material was peripheral blood, obtained on day 0 of AZD1222 vaccination. The rearrangement uses TRBV15 and TRBJ2-5; D assignment may be TRBD1 or TRBD2 (6 bases each). Here the CDR3 reads CATSRDRGTPETQYF. The CDR3 DNA reads as TGTGCCACCAGCAGAGATAGGGGGACTCCAGAGACCCAGTACTTC.